These T cell receptor beta chains were read from a single sample in a study of blood T cell repertoires in COVID-19. Produced via immunoSEQ multiplex PCR; TCRdb's table is partial and in-frame only. Of under 200,000 clones in the sample, approximately 85% are singletons; the top ten hold approximately 5%. The sample was peripheral blood. The receptors come from a woman older than 75 with acute or convalescent COVID-19. Each CDR3 is given with its conserved first and last residue. Each record gives: CDR3 DNA, CDR3 protein, D gene, V gene, J gene, clone size. A D gene is named only where the DNA matches it firmly. The size entry is marked missing in some rows and otherwise reads once, few, many or a size class.

TGTGCCAGCTCCCCACAGGAGGGGGGGGCAAATCAGCCCCAGCATTTT	CASSPQEGGANQPQHF	-	TRBV18	TRBJ1-5	-
TGTGCCAGCAGCTTAGCTGGGGTAAGCGGGAAAGCTTTCTTT	CASSLAGVSGKAFF	-	TRBV7-9	TRBJ1-1	-
TGTGCCAGCAGCCCCAGCTCCTACGAGCAGTACTTC	CASSPSSYEQYF	-	TRBV6-2/TRBV6-3	TRBJ2-7	-
TGTGCCTGGAGTCCTCTGAAAGGACTAGCGGGGCAACCGCTGGAGGAGACCCAGTACTTC	CAWSPLKGLAGQPLEETQYF	TRBD2	TRBV30	TRBJ2-5	-
TGTGCCAGCAGGAGAGGCGGAACTAACTATGGCTACACCTTC	CASRRGGTNYGYTF	-	TRBV27	TRBJ1-2	-
TGTGCCAGCTCACACAGGACAGGACCGAACACCGGGGAGCTGTTTTTT	CASSHRTGPNTGELFF	TRBD1	TRBV18	TRBJ2-2	-
TGTGCCAGTAGGTCAGGCCCCGAGCAGTACTTC	CASRSGPEQYF	-	TRBV19	TRBJ2-7	-
TGTGCCAGCAGCCTTAGGGCGGGAGGGGGCACGCAGTATTTT	CASSLRAGGGTQYF	TRBD2	TRBV7-2	TRBJ2-3	-
TGTGCCAGCAGCTACTTACAGGGGGCGGATGAGCAGTACTTC	CASSYLQGADEQYF	TRBD1	TRBV7-9	TRBJ2-7	-
TGTGCCAGCTCACCGACTAGCGGGAGGGAGGGGCAGTTCTTC	CASSPTSGREGQFF	TRBD2	TRBV18	TRBJ2-1	-
TGTGCCATCAGGATGGGGGGCCAAGAGACCCAGTACTTC	CAIRMGGQETQYF	-	TRBV10-3	TRBJ2-5	-
TGTGCCATCAGTGAGTCTTTAAGCGGGGTGAACTACGAGCAGTACTTC	CAISESLSGVNYEQYF	TRBD2	TRBV10-3	TRBJ2-7	-
TGTGCCAGCTCACCACCTGAGACAGGGTATGGCTACACCTTC	CASSPPETGYGYTF	TRBD1	TRBV18	TRBJ1-2	-
TGTGCCAGCCAGTCGGAGGGTGCTACCTTAAGCTCCTACAATGAGCAGTTCTTC	CASQSEGATLSSYNEQFF	-	TRBV19	TRBJ2-1	-
TGTGCCAGCAGACAGGGGGCAGGTTCACCCCTCCACTTT	CASRQGAGSPLHF	TRBD1	TRBV7-9	TRBJ1-6	-
TGTGCCATCGGGGGGGTGGAGCGACTCTACGAGCAGTACTTC	CAIGGVERLYEQYF	TRBD2	TRBV3-1/TRBV3-2	TRBJ2-7	-
TGTGCCGCACAGGGTGGGACTGGGGCCAACGTCCTGACTTTC	CAAQGGTGANVLTF	-	TRBV5-4	TRBJ2-6	-
TGTGCCAGTAGTACGGGAGACACCGCCTACAATGAGCAGTTCTTC	CASSTGDTAYNEQFF	-	TRBV19	TRBJ2-1	-
TGCGCCAGCAGCTCTGGACAGGGGACGGGCGAGCAGTACTTC	CASSSGQGTGEQYF	TRBD1	TRBV5-1	TRBJ2-7	-
TGCGCCAGCAGGGAGGGGCGAGGAGATAATTCACCCCTCCACTTT	CASREGRGDNSPLHF	-	TRBV5-1	TRBJ1-6	-
TGTGCCAGCAGTTCGGACAGGAGCTCCTACGAGCAGTACTTC	CASSSDRSSYEQYF	TRBD1	TRBV6-5	TRBJ2-7	-
TGTGCCACCAGCAGAGATGTGCGGGACAATGAAAAACTGTTTTTT	CATSRDVRDNEKLFF	-	TRBV15	TRBJ1-4	-
TGTGCCAGCAGCGTACGAGCTAGCGGGATCATTCTAGGGGGTGAGCAGTTCTTC	CASSVRASGIILGGEQFF	TRBD2	TRBV9	TRBJ2-1	-
TGTGCCAGCAGCGGGGGGCTAGCGGTTACCTACGAGCAGTACTTC	CASSGGLAVTYEQYF	-	TRBV5-5	TRBJ2-7	-
TGTGCCAGCAGCTTAGCAGGGGCAAATTCACCCCTCCACTTT	CASSLAGANSPLHF	-	TRBV7-2	TRBJ1-6	once
TGTGCCACCAGCAGACCGGGACAACGGAACACTGAAGCTTTCTTT	CATSRPGQRNTEAFF	-	TRBV15	TRBJ1-1	-
TGTGCCAGTAACCAGGGGGATGAAGCTTTCTTT	CASNQGDEAFF	TRBD1	TRBV27	TRBJ1-1	-
TGTGCCAGCAGCTTGGAGGGACTAGCGGGAGCCAAGCAGTACTTC	CASSLEGLAGAKQYF	TRBD2	TRBV7-9	TRBJ2-7	few
TGTGCCAGCAGTAGACTAGCGGGGGATCCCTACGAGCAGTACTTC	CASSRLAGDPYEQYF	TRBD2	TRBV6-5	TRBJ2-7	-
TGCGCCAGCAGCTTGGAGGACTTAATGAACACTGAAGCTTTCTTT	CASSLEDLMNTEAFF	-	TRBV5-1	TRBJ1-1	-
TGTGCCAGTCGGAGGGGTCGGGATGGCTACACCTTC	CASRRGRDGYTF	-	TRBV19	TRBJ1-2	-
TGTGCCAGCAGCTTGTCCCAGGCGGGGGAGCAGTACTTC	CASSLSQAGEQYF	-	TRBV5-5	TRBJ2-7	-
TGCGCCAGCAGCCGGGGACAGTACACAGATACGCAGTATTTT	CASSRGQYTDTQYF	TRBD1	TRBV5-1	TRBJ2-3	-
TGTGCCAGCTCCCCTGGACTAGCGGGCAATGAGCAGTTCTTC	CASSPGLAGNEQFF	TRBD2	TRBV18	TRBJ2-1	-
TGTGCCAGCAGTTCCCGAACGGACAGAGCCTATGGCTACACCTTC	CASSSRTDRAYGYTF	-	TRBV6-5	TRBJ1-2	few
TGTGCCAGCAGCTATTACTACGAGCAGTACTTC	CASSYYYEQYF	-	TRBV7-2	TRBJ2-7	-
TGCGCCAGCAGCTTCTCAGGGGCCGTAGACACTGAAGCTTTCTTT	CASSFSGAVDTEAFF	-	TRBV5-1	TRBJ1-1	-
TGCGCCAGCAGCCAAGCCGGGGATCAGCCCCAGCATTTT	CASSQAGDQPQHF	-	TRBV4-3	TRBJ1-5	-
TGTGCCAGCAGAAGGGTACAGGGTTCCTACAATGAGCAGTTCTTC	CASRRVQGSYNEQFF	-	TRBV7-2	TRBJ2-1	-
TGTGCCAGCAGTTTGGGCGGGAACTCACCCCTCCACTTT	CASSLGGNSPLHF	-	TRBV12-3/TRBV12-4	TRBJ1-6	-
TGTGCCAGCATCAGACCAGGGCGGAACACTGAAGCTTTCTTT	CASIRPGRNTEAFF	-	TRBV6-5	TRBJ1-1	-
TGTGCCAGCAGCTTCAGGGGATTCGGCAATCAGCCCCAGCATTTT	CASSFRGFGNQPQHF	-	TRBV5-6	TRBJ1-5	once
TGTGCCAGCAGCTTAAGCTACGTCGCGGAGACCCAGTACTTC	CASSLSYVAETQYF	-	TRBV7-2	TRBJ2-5	-
TGCGCCAGCAGTAAGGACAGGGATGGATTCTACGAGCAGTACTTC	CASSKDRDGFYEQYF	TRBD1	TRBV5-1	TRBJ2-7	-
TGTGCCAGCTCACCAGGTCAGGGCGGGGAGCTGTTTTTT	CASSPGQGGELFF	-	TRBV18	TRBJ2-2	-
TGTGCCAGCAGACTAGCGGGAGCCGGGGAGCTGTTTTTT	CASRLAGAGELFF	TRBD2	TRBV6-5	TRBJ2-2	few
TGTGCCAGTAGTACGACAGGACCTCAGGCTAGAGGCTACACCTTC	CASSTTGPQARGYTF	-	TRBV19	TRBJ1-2	-
TGTGCCAGCAGCTTTACAACGAACACCGGGGAGCTGTTTTTT	CASSFTTNTGELFF	-	TRBV11-2	TRBJ2-2	-
TGCGCCAGCAGCTTAAATAGACAGGGGACCCTCCACTTT	CASSLNRQGTLHF	TRBD1	TRBV5-1	TRBJ1-6	-
TGTGCCAGCTCACCTAGGAGACAAGAGACCCAGTACTTC	CASSPRRQETQYF	-	TRBV18	TRBJ2-5	-